The clone carrying this T cell receptor beta chain was observed many times. The antigen remains undetermined. The CDR3 totals 15 residues. CDR1 is MGHRA and CDR2 is YSYEKL in the germline V gene. The V end was cut by 1 base, the J end by 3 bases, with 13 bases between. TCRdb re-derived calls from the 5' RACE reads in MiXCR, one entry per CDR3 protein. The sample has fewer than 800,000 distinct CDR3 sequences; about 7% are singletons. This entry is derived from a study of identical twins. Study-level findings and limits: Beta out-of-frame twin sharing showed a weaker excess. Low generation probability was overrepresented in out-of-frame alpha sequences shared by twins.

This sample was also put to use in a study of yellow fever vaccine responses in identical twins. That publication notes: Vaccine-induced T cell responses in twins were reportedly observed to appear partly convergent, partly personalized.

V usage is TRBV4-1 and J usage is TRBJ2-7, with D perhaps matching TRBD2 (5 bases). Input material: PBMCs. The clonotype comes from a woman between 18 and 29 years old in good health. CDR3 sequence reads: CASSQVEAENYEQYF. The DNA of the CDR3 is TGCGCCAGCAGCCAAGTGGAGGCGGAAAACTACGAGCAGTACTTC.